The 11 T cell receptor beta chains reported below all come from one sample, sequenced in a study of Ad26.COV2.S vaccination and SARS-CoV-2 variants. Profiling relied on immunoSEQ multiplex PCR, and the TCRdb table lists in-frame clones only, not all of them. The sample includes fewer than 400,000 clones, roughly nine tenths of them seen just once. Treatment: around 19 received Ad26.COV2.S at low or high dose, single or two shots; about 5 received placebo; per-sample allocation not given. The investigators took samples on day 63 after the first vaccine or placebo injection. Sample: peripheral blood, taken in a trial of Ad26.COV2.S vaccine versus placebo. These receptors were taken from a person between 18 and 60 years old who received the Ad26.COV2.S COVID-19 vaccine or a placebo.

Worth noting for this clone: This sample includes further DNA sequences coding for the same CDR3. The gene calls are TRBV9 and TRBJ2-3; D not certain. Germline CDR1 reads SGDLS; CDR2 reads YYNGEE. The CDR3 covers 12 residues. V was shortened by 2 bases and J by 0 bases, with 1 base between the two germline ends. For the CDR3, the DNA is TGTGCCAGCAGCGTCAGCACAGATACGCAGTATTTT. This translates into CASSVSTDTQYF.

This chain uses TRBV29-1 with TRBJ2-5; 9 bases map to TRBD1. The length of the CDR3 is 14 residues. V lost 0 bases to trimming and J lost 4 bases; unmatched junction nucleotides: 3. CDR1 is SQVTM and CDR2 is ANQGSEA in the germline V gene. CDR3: CSVEEGQGAETQYF. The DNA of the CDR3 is TGCAGCGTTGAAGAGGGACAGGGTGCAGAGACCCAGTACTTC. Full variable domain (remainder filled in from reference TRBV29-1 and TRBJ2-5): SAVISQKPSRDICQRGTSLTIQCQVDSQVTMMFWYRQQPGQSLTLIATANQGSEATYESGFVIDKFPISRPNLTFSTLTVSNMSPEDSSIYLCSVEEGQGAETQYFGPGTRLLVL.

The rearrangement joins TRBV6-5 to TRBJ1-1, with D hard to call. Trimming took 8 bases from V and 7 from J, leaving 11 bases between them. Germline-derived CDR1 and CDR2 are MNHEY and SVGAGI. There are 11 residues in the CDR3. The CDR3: CASERVGEAFF. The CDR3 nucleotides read TGTGCCAGCGAAAGGGTGGGTGAAGCTTTCTTT.

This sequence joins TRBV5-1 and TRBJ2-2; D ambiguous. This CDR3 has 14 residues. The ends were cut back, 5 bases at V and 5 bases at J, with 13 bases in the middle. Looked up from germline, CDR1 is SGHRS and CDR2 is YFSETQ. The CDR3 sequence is CASSYAEATGELFF. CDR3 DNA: TGCGCCAGCAGTTATGCAGAAGCGACCGGGGAGCTGTTTTTT.

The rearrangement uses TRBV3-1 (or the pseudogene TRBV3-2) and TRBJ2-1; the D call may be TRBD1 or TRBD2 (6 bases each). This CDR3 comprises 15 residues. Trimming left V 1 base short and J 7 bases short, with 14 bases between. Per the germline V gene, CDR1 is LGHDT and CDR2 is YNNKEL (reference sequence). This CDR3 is CASSQATGARNEQFF. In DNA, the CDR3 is TGTGCCAGCAGCCAAGCCACGGGGGCGCGGAATGAGCAGTTCTTC.

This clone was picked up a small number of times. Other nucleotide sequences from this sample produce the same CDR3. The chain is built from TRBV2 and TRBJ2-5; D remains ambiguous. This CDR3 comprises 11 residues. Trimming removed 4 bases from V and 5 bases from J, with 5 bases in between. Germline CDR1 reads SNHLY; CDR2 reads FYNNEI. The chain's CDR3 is CASSVRETQYF. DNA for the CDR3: TGTGCCAGCAGTGTTAGGGAGACCCAGTACTTC.

The CDR3 DNA follows: TGCAGCGCCTCTGCGGGGGACTACAATGAGCAGTTCTTC. Amino acid sequence: CSASAGDYNEQFF. V is TRBV29-1 and J is TRBJ2-1; 7 bases are shared with TRBD2. Germline lookup yields CDR1 SQVTM and CDR2 ANQGSEA. The CDR3 covers 13 residues. The trim removed 7 bases at V and 3 bases at J, leaving 6 bases unmatched.

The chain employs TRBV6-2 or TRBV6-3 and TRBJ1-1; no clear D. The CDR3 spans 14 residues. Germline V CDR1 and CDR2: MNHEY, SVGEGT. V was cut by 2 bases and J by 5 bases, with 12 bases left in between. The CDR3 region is CASSYGPQSTEAFF. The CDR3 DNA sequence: TGTGCCAGCAGTTACGGACCGCAGTCAACTGAAGCTTTCTTT.

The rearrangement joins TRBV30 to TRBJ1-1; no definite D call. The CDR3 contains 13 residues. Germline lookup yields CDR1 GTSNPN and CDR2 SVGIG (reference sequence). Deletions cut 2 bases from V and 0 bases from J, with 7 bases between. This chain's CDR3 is CAWSPILNTEAFF. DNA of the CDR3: TGTGCCTGGAGTCCTATACTGAACACTGAAGCTTTCTTT.

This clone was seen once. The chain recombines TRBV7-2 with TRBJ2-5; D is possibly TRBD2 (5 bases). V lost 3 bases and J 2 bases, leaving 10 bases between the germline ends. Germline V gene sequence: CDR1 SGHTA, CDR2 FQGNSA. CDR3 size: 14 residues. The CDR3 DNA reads TGTGCCAGCAGCTTCGCTAGCCGACAAGAGACCCAGTACTTC. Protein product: CASSFASRQETQYF. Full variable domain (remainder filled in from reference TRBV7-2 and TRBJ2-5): GAGVSQSPSNKVTEKGKDVELRCDPISGHTALYWYRQSLGQGLEFLIYFQGNSAPDKSGLPSDRFSAERTGGSVSTLTIQRTQQEDSAVYLCASSFASRQETQYFGPGTRLLVL.

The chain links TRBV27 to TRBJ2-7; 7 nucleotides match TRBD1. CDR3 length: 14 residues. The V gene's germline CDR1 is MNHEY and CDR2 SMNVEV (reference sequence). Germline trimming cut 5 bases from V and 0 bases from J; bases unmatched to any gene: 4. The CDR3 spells CASSARGNSYEQYF. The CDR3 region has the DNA TGTGCCAGCAGTGCCAGGGGGAACTCCTACGAGCAGTACTTC.